The 9 T cell receptor beta chains presented below share a single source sample, sequenced in a study of shared clonotypes between healthy human individuals. This table comes from immunoSEQ multiplex PCR, and its TCRdb copy is limited to in-frame clones, with some not included. The data show more than 200,000 clones, 65% seen once. The sequenced sample was memory CD4+ T cells sorted from blood. Subset meaning: CD45RA-negative fraction. The origin of the receptors is a man aged 25 to 40 in good health.

The chain combines TRBV7-9 with TRBJ2-3; D is unclear. The CDR3 consists of 13 residues. V shed 7 bases and J shed 4 bases, with 12 bases lying between them. Germline-derived CDR1 and CDR2 are SEHNR and FQNEAQ (reference sequence). In DNA form, the CDR3 reads TGTGCCAGCAACCGACTTCGGGCAGATACGCAGTATTTT. It yields the protein CASNRLRADTQYF.

The chain links TRBV2 to TRBJ2-3; D is unresolved. Germline V lookup: CDR1 SNHLY, CDR2 FYNNEI. Trimming left V 7 bases short and J 0 bases short, with 20 bases between. The CDR3 contains 17 residues. The DNA of the CDR3 is TGTGCCAGCAAAGGGCCAGTACCTACCCAGAGCACAGATACGCAGTATTTT. Its translation is CASKGPVPTQSTDTQYF.

The chain joins TRBV7-9 to TRBJ1-2, with D possibly TRBD1 on 5 matching bases. The CDR3 has 16 residues. The V end was cut by 10 bases, the J end by 5 bases, with 26 bases between. The germline V gene has CDR1 SEHNR and CDR2 FQNEAQ (reference sequence). CDR3 nucleotide sequence: TGTGCCACAGATAGGGCAGGGTCTGGGTTTACGTATGGCTACACCTTC. Its protein is CATDRAGSGFTYGYTF.

The chain joins TRBV6-6 to TRBJ2-2; 8 nucleotides agree with TRBD2. CDR1 and CDR2 from the germline V gene are MNHNY and SVGAGI (reference sequence). Trimming at V came to 6 bases and at J to 0 bases, leaving 3 bases not matched to a gene. The CDR3 has 15 amino acids. CDR3 DNA sequence: TGTGCCAGCAGGTTAGCGGGAACGAACACCGGGGAGCTGTTTTTT. Its protein product is CASRLAGTNTGELFF.

This clone was detected a few times. The V gene is TRBV15, the J gene TRBJ2-7; TRBD1 agrees at 8 bases. The CDR3 contains 16 residues. V lost 0 bases to trimming and J lost 5 bases; unmatched junction nucleotides: 9. The germline V gene encodes CDR1 LNHNV and CDR2 YYDKDF (reference sequence). The CDR3 protein is CATSRDKAGGADEQYF. The DNA for the CDR3 is TGTGCCACCAGCAGAGATAAGGCAGGGGGCGCGGACGAGCAGTACTTC. Complete variable domain (other parts from reference TRBV15 and TRBJ2-7): DAMVIQNPRYQVTQFGKPVTLSCSQTLNHNVMYWYQQKSSQAPKLLFHYYDKDFNNEADTPDNFQSRRPNTSFCFLDIRSPGLGDTAMYLCATSRDKAGGADEQYFGPGTRLTVT.

This clone was picked up a small number of times. The gene calls are TRBV28 and TRBJ2-7; no clear D gene. The germline V gene encodes CDR1 MDHEN and CDR2 SYDVKM. Trimming removed 7 bases from V and 3 bases from J, with 13 bases in between. The CDR3 covers 13 residues. The CDR3 here is CASTIRPRYEQYF. CDR3 sequence (DNA): TGTGCCAGCACTATACGCCCCCGCTACGAGCAGTACTTC.

CDR3 coding DNA: TGTGCCAGCAGCCAAGGGGCTCTAAGCTCCTACGAGCAGTACTTC. Its translation: CASSQGALSSYEQYF. This rearrangement joins TRBV11-2 to TRBJ2-7; the D gene is possibly TRBD1 (5 bases). The germline gives CDR1 SGHAT, CDR2 FQNNGV. The CDR3 spans 15 residues. V dropped 5 bases and J dropped 0 bases, with 14 bases sitting between them.

The chain's CDR3 is CASSGQGYPPYEQYF. CDR3 bases: TGTGCCAGTAGTGGACAGGGTTACCCACCCTACGAGCAGTACTTC. The chain carries TRBV19 and TRBJ2-7; 8 nucleotides line up with TRBD1. In germline, CDR1 is LNHDA, CDR2 SQIVND (reference sequence). CDR3 size: 15 residues. After removal of 5 bases from V and 2 bases from J, the junction contained 8 bases not matched to a gene.

V and J are TRBV2 and TRBJ2-3; TRBD2 matches 12 bases. This CDR3 has 15 residues. V lost 7 bases, J lost 3 bases, and 5 bases stayed unmatched. Germline-derived CDR1 and CDR2 are SNHLY and FYNNEI. The CDR3, as DNA: TGTGCCAGCATACTAGCGGGAGGCCCGACAGATACGCAGTATTTT. Its translation is CASILAGGPTDTQYF.